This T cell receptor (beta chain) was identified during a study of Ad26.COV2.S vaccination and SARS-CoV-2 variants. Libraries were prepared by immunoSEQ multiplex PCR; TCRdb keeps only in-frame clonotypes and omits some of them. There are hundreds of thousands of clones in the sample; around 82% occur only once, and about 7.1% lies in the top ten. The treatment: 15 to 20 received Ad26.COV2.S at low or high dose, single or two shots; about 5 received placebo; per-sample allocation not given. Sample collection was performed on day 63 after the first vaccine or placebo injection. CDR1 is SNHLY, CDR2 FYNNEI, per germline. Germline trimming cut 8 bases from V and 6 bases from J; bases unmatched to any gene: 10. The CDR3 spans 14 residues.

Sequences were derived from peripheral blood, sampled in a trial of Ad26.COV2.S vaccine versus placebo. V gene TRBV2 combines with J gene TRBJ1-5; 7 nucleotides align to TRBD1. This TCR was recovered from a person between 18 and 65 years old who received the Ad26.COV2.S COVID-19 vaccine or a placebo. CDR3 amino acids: CASADRRNRQPQHF. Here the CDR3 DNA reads TGTGCCAGCGCGGACAGGCGAAATCGTCAGCCCCAGCATTTT.